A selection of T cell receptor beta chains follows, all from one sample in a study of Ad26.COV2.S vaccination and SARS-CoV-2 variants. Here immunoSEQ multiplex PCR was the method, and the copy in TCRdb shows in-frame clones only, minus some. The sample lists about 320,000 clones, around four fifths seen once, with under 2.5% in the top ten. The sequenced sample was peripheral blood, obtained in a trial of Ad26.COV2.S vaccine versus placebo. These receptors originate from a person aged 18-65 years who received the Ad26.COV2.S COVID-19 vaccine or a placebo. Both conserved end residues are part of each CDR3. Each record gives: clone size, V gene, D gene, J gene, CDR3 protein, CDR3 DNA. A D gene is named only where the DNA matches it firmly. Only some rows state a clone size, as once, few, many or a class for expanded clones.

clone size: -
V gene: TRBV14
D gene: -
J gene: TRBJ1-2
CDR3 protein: CASSQDSFGGGYGYTF
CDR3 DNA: TGTGCCAGCAGCCAAGATTCGTTTGGGGGCGGCTATGGCTACACCTTC

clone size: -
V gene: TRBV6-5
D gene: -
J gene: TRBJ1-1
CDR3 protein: CARRLAGKNTEAFF
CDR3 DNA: TGTGCCCGGCGGTTGGCAGGTAAGAACACTGAAGCTTTCTTT

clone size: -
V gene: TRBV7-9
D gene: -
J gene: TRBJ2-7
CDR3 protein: CASSPDYSYEQYF
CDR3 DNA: TGTGCCAGCAGCCCGGACTACTCCTACGAGCAGTACTTC

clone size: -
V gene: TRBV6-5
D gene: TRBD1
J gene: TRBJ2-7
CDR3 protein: CASSRDRGSYEQYF
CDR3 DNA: TGTGCCAGCAGCCGGGACAGGGGATCCTACGAGCAGTACTTC

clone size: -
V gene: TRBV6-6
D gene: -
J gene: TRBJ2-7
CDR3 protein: CASSLQNEQYF
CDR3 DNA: TGTGCCAGCAGCCTTCAAAACGAGCAGTACTTC

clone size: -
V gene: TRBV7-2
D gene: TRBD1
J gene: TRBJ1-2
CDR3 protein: CASTAKAGTAYGYTF
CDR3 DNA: TGTGCCAGCACCGCAAAAGCCGGGACAGCCTATGGCTACACCTTC

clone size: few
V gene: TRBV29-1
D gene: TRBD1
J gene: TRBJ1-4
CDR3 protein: CSAGGGKTKLFF
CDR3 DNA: TGCAGCGCAGGGGGCGGCAAAACGAAACTGTTTTTT

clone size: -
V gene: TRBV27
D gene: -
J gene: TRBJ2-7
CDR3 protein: CASSLSGEQYF
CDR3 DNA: TGTGCCAGCAGTTTATCTGGCGAGCAGTACTTC

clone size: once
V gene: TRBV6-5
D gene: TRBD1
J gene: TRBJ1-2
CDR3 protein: CASRTRTGGSYGYTF
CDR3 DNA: TGTGCCAGCCGCACCCGGACAGGGGGTTCATATGGCTACACCTTC

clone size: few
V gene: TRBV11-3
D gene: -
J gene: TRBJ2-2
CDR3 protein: CASSLTGELFF
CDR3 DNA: TGTGCCAGCAGCTTAACCGGGGAGCTGTTTTTT

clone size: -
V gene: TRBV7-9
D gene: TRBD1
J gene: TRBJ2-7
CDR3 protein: CASSLVGTGAPTYEQYF
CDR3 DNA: TGTGCCAGCAGCTTAGTTGGGACAGGGGCCCCAACCTACGAGCAGTACTTC

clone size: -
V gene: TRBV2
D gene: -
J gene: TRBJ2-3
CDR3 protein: CASSESNLTQYF
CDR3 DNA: TGTGCCAGCAGTGAAAGTAATCTTACGCAGTATTTT

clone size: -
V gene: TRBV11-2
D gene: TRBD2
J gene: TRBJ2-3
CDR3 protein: CASSPSGMTDTQYF
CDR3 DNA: TGTGCCAGCAGTCCTAGCGGGATGACAGATACGCAGTATTTT

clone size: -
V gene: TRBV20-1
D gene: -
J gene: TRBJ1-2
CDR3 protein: CSASAREGYTF
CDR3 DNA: TGCAGTGCCAGCGCCCGGGAGGGCTACACCTTC

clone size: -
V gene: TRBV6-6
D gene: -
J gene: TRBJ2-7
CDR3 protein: CASSWTESWPSGIGFTYEQYF
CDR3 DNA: TGTGCCAGCAGCTGGACAGAAAGCTGGCCTTCCGGGATAGGATTCACCTACGAGCAGTACTTC

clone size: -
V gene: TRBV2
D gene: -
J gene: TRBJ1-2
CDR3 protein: CASSEVRLYGYTF
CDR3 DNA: TGTGCCAGCAGTGAAGTAAGGCTTTATGGCTACACCTTC

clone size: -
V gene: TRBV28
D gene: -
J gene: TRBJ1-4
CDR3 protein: CASSLRSPGTNEKLFF
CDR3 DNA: TGTGCCAGCAGTTTACGCAGCCCGGGAACTAATGAAAAACTGTTTTTT

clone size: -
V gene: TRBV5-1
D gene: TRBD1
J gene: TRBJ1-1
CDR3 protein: CASSLDGTAEAFF
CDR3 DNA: TGCGCCAGCAGCTTGGACGGGACAGCTGAAGCTTTCTTT

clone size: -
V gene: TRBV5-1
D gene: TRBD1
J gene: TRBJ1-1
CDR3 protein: CASSFTGELTEAFF
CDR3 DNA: TGCGCCAGCAGCTTCACAGGGGAATTAACTGAAGCTTTCTTT

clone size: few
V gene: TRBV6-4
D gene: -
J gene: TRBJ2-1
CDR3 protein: CASSLFQRGLGQFF
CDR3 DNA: TGTGCCAGCAGCCTCTTTCAGAGGGGATTAGGGCAGTTCTTC

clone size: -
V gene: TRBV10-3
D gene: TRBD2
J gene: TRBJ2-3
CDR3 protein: CAISEFGGAGTDTQYF
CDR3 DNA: TGTGCCATCAGTGAGTTCGGGGGGGCAGGCACAGATACGCAGTATTTT

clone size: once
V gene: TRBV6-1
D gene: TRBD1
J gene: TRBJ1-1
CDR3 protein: CASSEYGTVNTEAFF
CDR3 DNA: TGTGCCAGCAGTGAATACGGGACAGTGAACACTGAAGCTTTCTTT

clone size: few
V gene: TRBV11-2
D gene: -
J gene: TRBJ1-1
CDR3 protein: CASSQTGRTEAFF
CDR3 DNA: TGTGCCAGCAGCCAGACCGGTCGCACTGAAGCTTTCTTT

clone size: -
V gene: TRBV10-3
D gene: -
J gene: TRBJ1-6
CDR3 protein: CAISPGRTIEPLHF
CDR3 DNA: TGTGCCATCAGCCCGGGACGGACTATAGAACCCCTCCACTTT

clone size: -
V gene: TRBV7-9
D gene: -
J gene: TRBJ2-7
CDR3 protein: CASSGDGREQYF
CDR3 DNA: TGTGCCAGCAGCGGAGACGGGCGCGAGCAGTACTTC

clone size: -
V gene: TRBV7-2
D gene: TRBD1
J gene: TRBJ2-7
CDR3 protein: CASSLARDRVSYEQYF
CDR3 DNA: TGTGCCAGCAGCTTAGCGAGGGACAGGGTCTCCTACGAGCAGTACTTC

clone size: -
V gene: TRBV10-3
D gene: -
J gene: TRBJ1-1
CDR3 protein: CAIGGKLGHTNTEAFF
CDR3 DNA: TGTGCCATCGGGGGTAAGCTAGGACACACGAACACTGAAGCTTTCTTT

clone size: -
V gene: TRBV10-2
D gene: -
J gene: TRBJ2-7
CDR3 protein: CASSPQGTPYEQYF
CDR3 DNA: TGCGCCAGCAGTCCCCAGGGGACTCCTTACGAGCAGTACTTC

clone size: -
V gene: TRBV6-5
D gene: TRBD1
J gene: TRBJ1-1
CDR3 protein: CASSYEGQGGPLEAFF
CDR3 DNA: TGTGCCAGCAGTTACGAAGGACAGGGGGGGCCTTTAGAAGCTTTCTTT

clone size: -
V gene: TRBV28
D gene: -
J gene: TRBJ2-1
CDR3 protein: CASSPRGGHYNEQFF
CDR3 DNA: TGTGCCAGCAGCCCCCGAGGGGGTCACTACAATGAGCAGTTCTTC

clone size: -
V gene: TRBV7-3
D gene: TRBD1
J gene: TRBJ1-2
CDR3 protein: CASSARTGSNYGYTF
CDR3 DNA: TGTGCCAGCAGCGCAAGGACAGGGAGTAACTATGGCTACACCTTC